Below are 25 T cell receptor beta chains sequenced from a single sample in a study of cytomegalovirus exposure and HLA in healthy donors. Primers for the PCR totalled 60 Vbeta and 13 Jbeta. Clones were sequenced by immunoSEQ multiplex PCR, and TCRdb holds only the in-frame ones, with some missing. The table has approximately 160,000 clones, approximately 84% seen once. Sample: PBMCs. These receptor sequences come from a girl aged 10-17 years in good health and CMV-seropositive.

J is TRBJ1-4 and V is TRBV7-6; D is perhaps TRBD1 (5 bases). The V and J ends lost 6 bases and 6 bases respectively, with 23 bases between them. Germline loops: CDR1 SGHVS, CDR2 FNYEAQ. The CDR3 runs 17 residues. The CDR3 region has the DNA TGTGCCAGCAGTCTTGGGGCCTCTCAGGGCAACTATGAAAAACTGTTTTTT. Translated, it gives CASSLGASQGNYEKLFF.

The chain carries TRBV7-9 and TRBJ1-2; possibly TRBD1 for D (5 bases). The germline gives CDR1 SEHNR, CDR2 FQNEAQ (reference sequence). V was clipped by 5 bases and J by 5 bases, with 9 bases between them. CDR3 size: 12 residues. The CDR3 region is CASSLGRYGYTF. In nucleotides, the CDR3 is TGTGCCAGCAGCCTGGGGCGGTATGGCTACACCTTC.

The rearrangement links TRBV6-6 to TRBJ2-7; unclear D gene. This CDR3 region has 15 residues. The germline CDR1 and CDR2 sequences are MNHNY and SVGAGI (reference sequence). V was trimmed by 2 bases and J by 0 bases, leaving 11 bases between them. The CDR3 sequence: CASSYVASSSYEQYF. The CDR3 DNA reads as TGTGCCAGCAGTTACGTCGCGTCGAGCTCCTACGAGCAGTACTTC.

In DNA form, the CDR3 reads TGTGCCAGCAGCGTAGCCGGTGGGGGGGACAATGAGCAGTTCTTC. Protein product: CASSVAGGGDNEQFF. V is TRBV9 and J is TRBJ2-1; TRBD2 matches at 7 bases. This CDR3 has 15 residues. From germline, CDR1 is SGDLS and CDR2 YYNGEE. V lost 0 bases and J lost 5; bases outside the gene matches: 5.

The chain joins TRBV6-6 to TRBJ2-7; 11 nucleotides align to TRBD1. Trimming removed 4 bases from V and 6 bases from J; junction bases left unmatched: 8. CDR1 and CDR2 (germline): MNHNY, SVGAGI (reference sequence). This CDR3 contains 15 residues. CDR3 bases: TGTGCCAGCAGTTCCCCCGGACAGGGGGCCGCCGAGCAGTACTTC. Translated, it gives CASSSPGQGAAEQYF.

The chain joins TRBV7-3 to TRBJ2-6, with a possible D match to TRBD1 (5 bases). The CDR3 spans 16 residues. Germline values: CDR1 SGHTA, CDR2 FQGTGA. The V end lost 0 bases, the J end lost 1 base, and 7 bases lay between the germline ends. CDR3 in amino acids: CASSLTGVSGANVLTF. DNA for the CDR3: TGTGCCAGCAGCTTAACAGGGGTATCTGGGGCCAACGTCCTGACTTTC.

The rearrangement uses TRBV7-2 and TRBJ2-7; 12 bases align to TRBD2. Looked up from germline, CDR1 is SGHTA and CDR2 is FQGNSA. The junction had 8 bases not matched to a gene; V was cut back by 5 bases and J by 0 bases. The CDR3 sequence is 17 residues long. The CDR3 here is CASSQLWTSGNSYEQYF. The CDR3 DNA sequence: TGTGCCAGCAGCCAACTGTGGACTAGCGGGAACTCCTACGAGCAGTACTTC.

This clone was observed a single time. V gene TRBV6-5 combines with J gene TRBJ1-4; the match to TRBD1 covers 8 bases. Per germline, CDR1 MNHEY and CDR2 SVGAGI. V shed 2 bases and J 8 bases; nucleotides not matched to a gene: 7. The CDR3 is 15 residues long. Written as DNA, the CDR3 is TGTGCCAGCAGTTACGGACAGGGTAAATGGGAAAAACTGTTTTTT. Amino acid sequence: CASSYGQGKWEKLFF.

This chain links TRBV18 with TRBJ1-3; possibly TRBD1 for D (5 bases). V lost 2 bases and J 0 bases, leaving 8 bases between the germline ends. From germline, CDR1 is KGHSH and CDR2 LQKENI. The CDR3 is 15 residues long. The CDR3 sequence: CASSPGRGSGNTIYF. In DNA, the CDR3 is TGTGCCAGCTCACCAGGGAGGGGCTCTGGAAACACCATATATTTT.

The chain joins TRBV30 to TRBJ1-5, with TRBD1 as a possible D gene (6 bases). The germline gives CDR1 GTSNPN, CDR2 SVGIG (reference sequence). The V gene lost 0 bases and the J gene lost 2 bases, with 11 bases spanning the gap. This CDR3 is 15 amino acids long. The CDR3 coding sequence is TGTGCCTGGAGTGTACAGGGCGGACGCAATCAGCCCCAGCATTTT. Its protein product is CAWSVQGGRNQPQHF. Looking up the rest from reference TRBV30 and TRBJ1-5 gives the full variable domain: SQTIHQWPATLVQPVGSPLSLECTVEGTSNPNLYWYRQAAGRGLQLLFYSVGIGQISSEVPQNLSASRPQDRQFILSSKKLLLSDSGFYLCAWSVQGGRNQPQHFGDGTRLSIL.

The chain combines TRBV19 with TRBJ2-4; D is possibly TRBD1 (6 bases). This CDR3 comprises 15 residues. Looked up from germline, CDR1 is LNHDA and CDR2 is SQIVND (reference sequence). Trimming left V 5 bases short and J 8 bases short, with 19 bases between. CDR3 in amino acids: CASSSRADEGDIQYF. The CDR3 nucleotides read TGTGCCAGTAGTTCCCGGGCCGACGAGGGGGACATTCAGTACTTC.

The chain is built from TRBV18 and TRBJ1-2, with D possibly being TRBD1 (6 bases). The CDR3 covers 16 residues. Germline values: CDR1 KGHSH, CDR2 LQKENI. The V gene lost 8 bases and the J gene lost 5 bases, with 24 bases spanning the gap. The CDR3 DNA sequence: TGTGCCAGCCACGAGACCTTACAGGGTATGGGATATGGCTACACCTTC. This codes for CASHETLQGMGYGYTF.

The chain has TRBV30 and TRBJ1-2, with TRBD1 as a possible D gene (5 bases). CDR1 is GTSNPN and CDR2 is SVGIG in the germline V gene (reference sequence). The CDR3 contains 13 residues. V gave up 0 bases and J gave up 6 bases, with 11 bases separating them. CDR3 sequence: CAWSVKGADGYTF. The CDR3 DNA sequence: TGTGCCTGGAGTGTCAAAGGGGCGGATGGCTACACCTTC. The full variable domain, in which reference TRBV30 and TRBJ1-2 provide the parts outside the CDR3, is SQTIHQWPATLVQPVGSPLSLECTVEGTSNPNLYWYRQAAGRGLQLLFYSVGIGQISSEVPQNLSASRPQDRQFILSSKKLLLSDSGFYLCAWSVKGADGYTFGSGTRLTVV.

The chain carries TRBV10-3 and TRBJ2-2, with 7 bases fitting TRBD1. This CDR3 has 13 amino acids. Germline lookup yields CDR1 ENHRY and CDR2 SYGVKD. V lost 6 bases to trimming and J lost 7 bases; unmatched junction nucleotides: 5. This chain's CDR3 is CAIRTGKGGELFF. For the CDR3, the DNA is TGTGCCATCAGGACAGGGAAGGGCGGGGAGCTGTTTTTT.

The chain recombines TRBV29-1 with TRBJ1-3; D is unresolved. Between the trimmed V and J ends, which lost 0 bases and 2 bases, there was a span of 8 bases. This CDR3 is 14 amino acids long. Germline CDR1 reads SQVTM; CDR2 reads ANQGSEA. DNA of the CDR3: TGCAGCGTTGAAGATAAGTCGGCTGGAAACACCATATATTTT. It is translated as CSVEDKSAGNTIYF.

The V and J genes are TRBV11-3 and TRBJ2-1, with TRBD2 matching 7 bases. Germline CDR1 reads SGHNT; CDR2 reads YENEEA. V trimming: 5 bases; J trimming: 4 bases; junction bases outside the gene matches: 5. The CDR3 totals 14 residues. The chain's CDR3 is CASSLDGGYNEQFF. The CDR3 nucleotides are TGTGCCAGCAGCCTCGACGGGGGGTACAATGAGCAGTTCTTC.

The sample holds a few counts of this clone. The chain joins TRBV7-9 to TRBJ1-2, with D maybe TRBD1 (5 bases). The germline gives CDR1 SEHNR, CDR2 FQNEAQ (reference sequence). CDR3 length equals 15 residues. Trimming took off 7 bases at V and 3 bases at J, with 18 bases between the two ends. The CDR3 loop is CASNLDRWGDYGYTF. In DNA form, the CDR3 reads TGTGCCAGCAATTTGGATAGGTGGGGGGACTATGGCTACACCTTC.

The V and J genes are TRBV4-1 and TRBJ1-4, with TRBD1 identical over 7 bases. The CDR3 runs 16 residues. CDR1 and CDR2 from the germline V gene are MGHRA and YSYEKL. After removal of 1 base from V and 4 bases from J, the junction contained 6 bases not matched to a gene. As DNA, the CDR3 is TGCGCCAGCAGCCAAGTGGCCGGGACAGTTAATGAAAAACTGTTTTTT. Its translation is CASSQVAGTVNEKLFF.

V gene TRBV4-1 combines with J gene TRBJ1-4; 7 positions match TRBD1. Per the germline V gene, CDR1 is MGHRA and CDR2 is YSYEKL. The junction had 2 bases not matched to a gene; V was cut back by 4 bases and J by 0 bases. The CDR3 contains 15 residues. The CDR3 DNA reads TGCGCCAGCAGCCGACAGGGCGCAACTAATGAAAAACTGTTTTTT. Translation: CASSRQGATNEKLFF.

CDR3 region: CASSSEIMGGEAFF. The CDR3 region has the DNA TGTGCCAGCAGTTCCGAGATCATGGGGGGTGAAGCTTTCTTT. The V and J genes are TRBV6-5 and TRBJ1-1; possible D gene TRBD1, 5 bases. Trimming left V 4 bases short and J 7 bases short, with 16 bases between. In germline, CDR1 is MNHEY, CDR2 SVGAGI. This CDR3 contains 14 residues.

This clone was counted a few times. This rearrangement joins TRBV6-4 to TRBJ2-1; 11 bases align to TRBD2. The CDR3 runs to 16 residues. Losses at the gene ends were 3 bases for V and 4 bases for J; bases not matched to a gene: 5. From germline, CDR1 is MRHNA and CDR2 SNTAGT. The CDR3 reads CASSEVAGGPYNEQFF. As DNA, the CDR3 is TGTGCCAGCAGTGAGGTAGCGGGGGGGCCATACAATGAGCAGTTCTTC.

The CDR3 region is CASTDRISQPQHF. CDR3 nucleotides: TGTGCCAGCACTGACAGAATTTCTCAGCCCCAGCATTTT. The V gene is TRBV19, the J gene TRBJ1-5, with a possible D match to TRBD1 (5 bases). The CDR3 loop spans 13 amino acids. The V gene lost 9 bases and the J gene lost 6 bases, with 15 bases spanning the gap. Germline loops: CDR1 LNHDA, CDR2 SQIVND (reference sequence).

This chain links TRBV6-5 with TRBJ1-1; 9 bases agree with TRBD1. V shed 6 bases and J 2 bases; nucleotides not matched to a gene: 7. There are 15 residues in the CDR3. Germline-derived CDR1 and CDR2 are MNHEY and SVGAGI. Here the CDR3 DNA reads TGTGCCAGCAGGCTATCACAGGGGGCTAACACTGAAGCTTTCTTT. This translates into CASRLSQGANTEAFF.

This clone occurred once. The rearrangement links TRBV6-1 to TRBJ1-5, with 9 nucleotides matching TRBD1. Germline lookup yields CDR1 MNHNS and CDR2 SASEGT. The CDR3 is 16 amino acids. Unmatched junction bases numbered 8, after V lost 1 base and J lost 7 bases. CDR3 residues: CASSEGSGTGNQPQHF. The DNA of the CDR3 is TGTGCCAGCAGTGAAGGGTCGGGGACAGGGAACCAGCCCCAGCATTTT.

This chain links TRBV5-8 with TRBJ2-1; D call uncertain. The CDR3 runs 12 residues. The V gene lost 2 bases and the J gene lost 4 bases, with 4 bases spanning the gap. Germline CDR1 reads SGHTS; CDR2 reads YDEGEE. CDR3 nucleotides: TGTGCCAGCAGCTTCCAATACAATGAGCAGTTCTTC. Amino acids: CASSFQYNEQFF.